The 25 T cell receptor beta chains below all came from one sample that was sequenced in a study of blood T cell repertoires in COVID-19. Produced via immunoSEQ multiplex PCR; TCRdb's table is partial and in-frame only. The data show some 170,000 clones, roughly 76% seen once. The sample comprised peripheral blood. These receptors all stem from a woman between 50 and 59 years old with active or convalescent COVID-19.

The V gene is TRBV5-1, the J gene TRBJ2-4, with TRBD2 identical over 11 bases. Looked up from germline, CDR1 is SGHRS and CDR2 is YFSETQ. The CDR3 covers 15 residues. V was clipped by 3 bases and J by 6 bases; unmatched bases: 5. The CDR3 spells CASSSNSGRVNIQYF. Written as DNA, the CDR3 is TGCGCCAGCAGCTCTAATAGCGGGAGGGTAAACATTCAGTACTTC.

The chain links TRBV7-2 to TRBJ2-1; 8 nucleotides match TRBD1. This CDR3 region has 15 residues. CDR1 is SGHTA, CDR2 FQGNSA, per germline. Unmatched junction bases numbered 6, after V lost 4 bases and J lost 4 bases. Here the CDR3 DNA reads TGTGCCAGCAGCTCCGGACAGGGAGATTACAATGAGCAGTTCTTC. Its protein product is CASSSGQGDYNEQFF.

The chain is built from TRBV5-4 and TRBJ2-5; 8 bases align to TRBD2. Trimming removed 1 base from V and 2 bases from J; junction bases left unmatched: 4. The CDR3 totals 15 residues. Germline CDR1 SGHNT, CDR2 YYREEE (reference sequence). The CDR3 coding sequence is TGTGCCAGCAGCTTGAAACTAGCGGATCAAGAGACCCAGTACTTC. Translation: CASSLKLADQETQYF. Full variable domain (outside the CDR3, taken from reference TRBV5-4 and TRBJ2-5): ETGVTQSPTHLIKTRGQQVTLRCSSQSGHNTVSWYQQALGQGPQFIFQYYREEENGRGNFPPRFSGLQFPNYSSELNVNALELDDSALYLCASSLKLADQETQYFGPGTRLLVL.

The J gene is TRBJ1-2, the V gene TRBV29-1; a possible D gene is TRBD1 (6 bases). CDR1 SQVTM and CDR2 ANQGSEA come from the germline V gene. Trimming stripped 7 bases from V and 4 bases from J, with 13 bases between. The CDR3 is made up of 12 amino acids. The CDR3 sequence is CSGGAGRYGYTF. Written as DNA, the CDR3 is TGCAGCGGGGGGGCAGGGCGCTATGGCTACACCTTC.

The chain has TRBV6-5 and TRBJ2-1, with 9 bases lining up with TRBD1. Germline V gene data show CDR1 as MNHEY and CDR2 as SVGAGI. The CDR3 length is 15 residues. The ends lost 4 bases at V and 8 bases at J; junction bases unmatched: 9. The CDR3 here is CASSSAGQGSDEQFF. In DNA, the CDR3 is TGTGCCAGCAGTTCCGCGGGACAGGGTTCCGATGAGCAGTTCTTC.

This chain links TRBV28 with TRBJ2-3; perhaps TRBD2 as D (6 bases). From germline, CDR1 is MDHEN and CDR2 SYDVKM. This CDR3 contains 15 residues. Deletions cut 3 bases from V and 0 bases from J, with 10 bases between. For the CDR3, the DNA is TGTGCCAGCAGTTTTCTAGCGACTAGCACAGATACGCAGTATTTT. This sequence encodes CASSFLATSTDTQYF.

This clone was detected only a few times. V is TRBV7-3 and J is TRBJ2-1, with D possibly matching TRBD2 (5 bases). Trimming cost V 5 bases and J 4 bases, with 15 bases left between them. CDR1 is SGHTA, CDR2 FQGTGA, per germline. The CDR3 has 15 amino acids. CDR3 bases: TGTGCCAGCAGCCTTGCCGGGATCGCATACAATGAGCAGTTCTTC. Translating gives CASSLAGIAYNEQFF. Full variable domain (remainder filled in from reference TRBV7-3 and TRBJ2-1): GAGVSQTPSNKVTEKGKYVELRCDPISGHTALYWYRQSLGQGPEFLIYFQGTGAADDSGLPNDRFFAVRPEGSVSTLKIQRTERGDSAVYLCASSLAGIAYNEQFFGPGTRLTVL.

The genes are TRBV7-3 and TRBJ1-1; 10 bases match TRBD1. The J segment lost 1 base and the V segment lost 5 bases, leaving 10 bases of the junction unmatched. The germline V gene has CDR1 SGHTA and CDR2 FQGTGA. The CDR3 extends over 17 amino acids. The CDR3 DNA reads as TGTGCCAGCAGCCCCCGGACAGGGGGAAGGCCGAACACTGAAGCTTTCTTT. Protein product: CASSPRTGGRPNTEAFF.

This clone has only a few counts. The rearrangement joins TRBV5-1 to TRBJ2-7, with 8 bases that match TRBD2. V was clipped by 0 bases and J by 4 bases; unmatched bases: 6. Germline V gene data show CDR1 as SGHRS and CDR2 as YFSETQ. This CDR3 contains 15 residues. The CDR3 loop reads CASSLDGRAQYEQYF. CDR3 nucleotides: TGCGCCAGCAGCTTGGACGGGAGGGCCCAATACGAGCAGTACTTC. The whole variable domain, remainder taken from reference TRBV5-1 and TRBJ2-7, is KAGVTQTPRYLIKTRGQQVTLSCSPISGHRSVSWYQQTPGQGLQFLFEYFSETQRNKGNFPGRFSGRQFSNSRSEMNVSTLELGDSALYLCASSLDGRAQYEQYFGPGTRLTVT.

The CDR3 coding sequence is TGTGCCAGCAGTACCACTCAGGGGGCTTCCTACAATGAGCAGTTCTTC. Its translation: CASSTTQGASYNEQFF. The rearrangement joins TRBV6-2 or TRBV6-3 to TRBJ2-1, with 8 bases lining up with TRBD1. With V trimmed by 5 bases and J by 1 base, 7 bases remained unmatched. The CDR3 is made up of 16 amino acids. Looked up from germline, CDR1 is MNHEY and CDR2 is SVGEGT.

The J gene is TRBJ1-4, the V gene TRBV21-1; the table's D call, TRBD1, has no DNA check behind it. TRBV21-1 counts as a pseudogene. The length of the CDR3 is 13 residues. CDR3 region: CASKDSLRGKLFF. CDR3 coding DNA: TGTGCCAGCAAGGACAGTTTACGGGGAAAACTGTTTTTT.

The chain uses TRBV20-1 and TRBJ1-5; D remains ambiguous. The CDR3 is 14 amino acids. V lost 3 bases, J lost 2 bases, and 11 bases lay in between. From germline, CDR1 is DFQATT and CDR2 SNEGSKA (reference sequence). CDR3 residues: CSASIDQGNQPQHF. DNA for the CDR3: TGCAGTGCTAGTATCGACCAGGGCAATCAGCCCCAGCATTTT.

The count of this clone is one. The genes are TRBV7-8 and TRBJ1-1; 9 positions match TRBD1. This CDR3 spans 17 amino acids. Germline V gene data show CDR1 as SGHVS and CDR2 as FQNEAQ. The trim removed 3 bases at V and 0 bases at J, leaving 8 bases unmatched. CDR3 DNA: TGTGCCAGCAGCTTTTCGACAGGGGGGTACATGAACACTGAAGCTTTCTTT. Protein product: CASSFSTGGYMNTEAFF.

The CDR3 sequence is CSVDVSQEAFF. The CDR3 nucleotides are TGCAGCGTTGACGTCAGTCAAGAAGCTTTCTTT. The chain recombines TRBV29-1 with TRBJ1-1; D is undetermined. Germline V CDR1 and CDR2: SQVTM, ANQGSEA. Between the trimmed V and J ends, which lost 3 bases and 8 bases, there was a span of 10 bases. CDR3 length: 11 residues.

V is TRBV3-1 (or the pseudogene TRBV3-2) and J is TRBJ2-5; TRBD2 matches at 12 bases. The ends lost 8 bases at V and 9 bases at J; junction bases unmatched: 10. Germline V gene lookup returns CDR1 LGHDT and CDR2 YNNKEL (reference sequence). The CDR3 runs to 14 residues. CDR3 in amino acids: CASVASGGGLAQYF. CDR3 in DNA: TGTGCCAGCGTCGCTAGCGGGGGGGGTCTGGCCCAGTACTTC.

The chain has TRBV5-6 and TRBJ1-4, with a weak D call TRBD1 (5 bases). The germline gives CDR1 SGHDT, CDR2 YYEEEE. The CDR3 extends over 14 amino acids. Trimming shortened V by 1 base and J by 4 bases, and 8 bases separated the two germline ends. The CDR3 DNA reads TGTGCCAGCAGCTTGTGGGGGGGTAATGAAAAACTGTTTTTT. Amino acids: CASSLWGGNEKLFF.

The chain joins TRBV28 to TRBJ2-7; 8 bases agree with TRBD2. Germline loops: CDR1 MDHEN, CDR2 SYDVKM. Trimming removed 7 bases from V and 5 bases from J; junction bases left unmatched: 10. The CDR3 is 14 residues long. CDR3 nucleotides: TGTGCCAGCAAGGCCTACCGCGGGAGGAACGAGCAGTACTTC. As protein: CASKAYRGRNEQYF.

This sequence joins TRBV5-4 and TRBJ1-2, with 8 bases matching TRBD1. V dropped 0 bases and J dropped 7; count of bases not matched to a gene: 5. This CDR3 is 14 amino acids long. Germline V gene lookup returns CDR1 SGHNT and CDR2 YYREEE (reference sequence). CDR3 loop: CASSLDRGMAGYTF. The CDR3 coding sequence is TGTGCCAGCAGCTTGGACAGGGGGATGGCTGGCTACACCTTC.

A word on this clone: The junction departs from germline at one end; a sequencing error may be responsible. The J gene is TRBJ1-3, the V gene TRBV4-2; 11 nucleotides match TRBD1. The CDR3 loop spans 16 amino acids. Germline V gives CDR1 LGHNA, CDR2 YNFKEQ. CDR3 in amino acids: CASSQGTGGSGNTIYF. CDR3 DNA: TGTGCCAGCAGCCAAGGGACAGGGGGCTCTGGGAACACCATATATTTT.

This clone turned up a few times. V usage is TRBV7-9 and J usage is TRBJ1-2, with TRBD1 matching 10 bases. After removal of 5 bases from V and 7 bases from J, the junction contained 13 bases not matched to a gene. CDR3 length: 16 amino acids. Per the germline V gene, CDR1 is SEHNR and CDR2 is FQNEAQ (reference sequence). CDR3 DNA: TGTGCCAGCAGCATTGGACAGGGGGGCGGTAAAGGTGGCTACACCTTC. It codes for CASSIGQGGGKGGYTF. Complete variable domain (other parts from reference TRBV7-9 and TRBJ1-2): DTGVSQNPRHKITKRGQNVTFRCDPISEHNRLYWYRQTLGQGPEFLTYFQNEAQLEKSRLLSDRFSAERPKGSFSTLEIQRTEQGDSAMYLCASSIGQGGGKGGYTFGSGTRLTVV.

The V and J genes are TRBV19 and TRBJ1-2; D gene uncertain. The CDR3 totals 14 residues. Per the germline V gene, CDR1 is LNHDA and CDR2 is SQIVND (reference sequence). Between the trimmed V and J ends, which lost 5 bases and 4 bases, there was a span of 14 bases. CDR3 sequence: CASSSPVAPYGYTF. The CDR3 DNA sequence: TGTGCCAGTAGTTCTCCCGTGGCCCCCTATGGCTACACCTTC.

This chain links TRBV7-3 with TRBJ2-5; D is perhaps TRBD2 (5 bases). The V end was cut by 1 base, the J end by 4 bases, with 16 bases between. The length of the CDR3 is 16 residues. CDR1 SGHTA and CDR2 FQGTGA come from the germline V gene. The CDR3 DNA reads TGTGCCAGCAGCTTAATCCCGGCGGGCCGAAGAGAGACCCAGTACTTC. Translating gives CASSLIPAGRRETQYF.

This clone was detected only a few times. The chain uses TRBV18 and TRBJ1-5; D remains unclear. Trimming pared 3 bases from V and 3 bases from J, leaving 12 bases between. CDR3 length: 15 residues. Germline CDR1 KGHSH, CDR2 LQKENI. This CDR3 reads CASSPDQVSNQPQHF. In DNA form, the CDR3 reads TGTGCCAGCTCACCGGATCAGGTGTCCAATCAGCCCCAGCATTTT.

V gene TRBV5-6 combines with J gene TRBJ1-5; TRBD1 matches 7 bases. The junction had 5 bases not matched to a gene; V was cut back by 2 bases and J by 0 bases. From germline, CDR1 is SGHDT and CDR2 YYEEEE. This CDR3 contains 16 residues. The CDR3 region is CASSFWTGYSNQPQHF. CDR3 in DNA: TGTGCCAGCAGCTTTTGGACAGGATATAGCAATCAGCCCCAGCATTTT.

This sequence joins TRBV5-1 and TRBJ1-1; D possibly corresponds to TRBD1 (5 bases). V was cut by 5 bases and J by 6 bases, with 17 bases left in between. The CDR3 is 14 residues long. CDR1 and CDR2 from the germline V gene are SGHRS and YFSETQ. The CDR3 sequence is CASSLGATGPEAFF. In nucleotides, the CDR3 is TGCGCCAGCAGTCTAGGGGCGACGGGCCCTGAAGCTTTCTTT.